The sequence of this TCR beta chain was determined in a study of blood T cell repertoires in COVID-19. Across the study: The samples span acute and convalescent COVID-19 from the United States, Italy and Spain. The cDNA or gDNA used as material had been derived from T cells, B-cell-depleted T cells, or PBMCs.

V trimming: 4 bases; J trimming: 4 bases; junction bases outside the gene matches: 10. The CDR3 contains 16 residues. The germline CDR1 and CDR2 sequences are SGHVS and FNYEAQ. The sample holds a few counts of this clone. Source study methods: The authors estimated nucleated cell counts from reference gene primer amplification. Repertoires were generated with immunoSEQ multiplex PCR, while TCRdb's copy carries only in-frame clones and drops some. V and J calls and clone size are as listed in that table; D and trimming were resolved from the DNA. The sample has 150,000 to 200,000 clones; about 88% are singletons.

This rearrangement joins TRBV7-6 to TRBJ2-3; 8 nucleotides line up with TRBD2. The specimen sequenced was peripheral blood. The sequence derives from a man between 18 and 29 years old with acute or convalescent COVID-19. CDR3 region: CASSSNYGGAADTQYF. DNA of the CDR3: TGTGCCAGCAGCTCCAACTACGGGGGGGCCGCAGATACGCAGTATTTT. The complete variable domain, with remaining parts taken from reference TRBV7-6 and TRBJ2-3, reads GAGVSQSPRYKVTKRGQDVALRCDPISGHVSLYWYRQALGQGPEFLTYFNYEAQQDKSGLPNDRFSAERPEGSISTLTIQRTEQRDSAMYRCASSSNYGGAADTQYFGPGTRLTVL.